A single sample gave rise to the 7 T cell receptor beta chains below, sequenced in a study of shared clonotypes between healthy human individuals. TCRdb's table, derived via immunoSEQ multiplex PCR, lists solely in-frame clones and lacks some. The sample includes hundreds of thousands of clones, around 72% of them seen just once. Sequenced sample: memory CD4+ T cells sorted from blood. Subset meaning: CD45RA-negative fraction. These TCRs come from a woman in her thirties in good health.

The V call is TRBV11-3, the J call TRBJ2-7; tentatively, D is TRBD2 (6 bases). V shed 2 bases and J shed 2 bases, with 13 bases lying between them. Germline CDR1 SGHNT, CDR2 YENEEA. CDR3 length: 15 residues. The CDR3 DNA sequence: TGTGCCAGCAGCTTAATGGGACTGATCCCCTACGAGCAGTACTTC. Amino acid sequence: CASSLMGLIPYEQYF.

V usage is TRBV14 and J usage is TRBJ1-2; D may be TRBD1 (5 bases). The CDR3 runs 14 residues. Trimming removed 6 bases at V and 5 bases at J, with 16 bases between. From germline, CDR1 is SGHDN and CDR2 FVKESK. The CDR3 region has the DNA TGTGCCAGCAGTTTAAAAAACGGGGGTTATGGCTACACCTTC. Encoded protein: CASSLKNGGYGYTF.

V and J are TRBV5-4 and TRBJ2-2, with D unresolved. Trimming removed 4 bases at V and 2 bases at J, with 15 bases between. Germline assignment: CDR1 SGHNT and CDR2 YYREEE (reference sequence). The CDR3 runs 16 residues. CDR3 residues: CASSPTELRNTGELFF. DNA of the CDR3: TGTGCCAGCAGCCCCACTGAGCTCCGAAACACCGGGGAGCTGTTTTTT.

This chain links TRBV7-9 with TRBJ1-5, with TRBD1 matching over 8 bases. Germline lookup yields CDR1 SEHNR and CDR2 FQNEAQ (reference sequence). V shed 5 bases and J 7 bases; nucleotides not matched to a gene: 10. The length of the CDR3 is 15 residues. CDR3: CASSHQGASYQPQHF. The DNA for the CDR3 is TGTGCCAGCAGCCATCAGGGGGCCTCGTACCAGCCCCAGCATTTT.

The chain employs TRBV6-5 and TRBJ1-1, with D maybe TRBD1 (5 bases). CDR3 length equals 14 residues. CDR1 and CDR2 from the germline V gene are MNHEY and SVGAGI. V lost 4 bases to trimming and J lost 3 bases, with 12 bases between them. CDR3 DNA sequence: TGTGCCAGCAGTTTAGGGGACCTACACACTGAAGCTTTCTTT. This sequence encodes CASSLGDLHTEAFF.

This clone was observed once. In DNA, the CDR3 is TGTGCCAGCAGCCGAGCCCCCGCGGAACCGCAGTTCTTC. This encodes CASSRAPAEPQFF. The chain uses TRBV7-2 and TRBJ2-1; no definite D call. V lost 5 bases, J lost 12 bases, and 17 bases lay in between. In germline, CDR1 is SGHTA, CDR2 FQGNSA. The CDR3 contains 13 residues.

The J gene is TRBJ2-7, the V gene TRBV29-1; D ambiguous. The germline V and J ends were trimmed by 4 bases and 4 bases, with 11 bases remaining between them. The CDR3 has 12 amino acids. Germline assignment: CDR1 SQVTM and CDR2 ANQGSEA. The CDR3 region is CSVADTIYEQYF. The CDR3 DNA follows: TGCAGCGTTGCTGACACGATTTACGAGCAGTACTTC.